The clone carrying this T cell receptor (beta chain) has just one count. Its antigen remains unknown. This specimen belongs to a study of OX40 agonist ivuxolimab in advanced cancers. Study-wide context: The study gave patients intravenous ivuxolimab at 0.01 to 10 mg/kg every 2 weeks.

Method: immunoSEQ multiplex PCR; TCRdb's copy keeps in-frame clones and lacks some. The table includes some 70,000 clones, 80% to 90% detected once. Overall study results and limits: Certain nonresponding patients likewise had low normalized T-cell clonal expansion. There were, on average, more expanded clones in CD8+ T cells than in CD4+.

Source: CD4+ or CD8+ T cells sorted from blood, taken in a trial of the OX40 agonist ivuxolimab. The clonotype was recovered from an adult with an advanced solid tumor such as melanoma, head and neck, liver or kidney cancer.

CDR3 in DNA: TGTGCCAGCAGGGACAGGGGCCTTTCCTACGAGCAGTACTTC. Its translation is CASRDRGLSYEQYF. J is TRBJ2-7 and V is TRBV2, with 9 positions matching TRBD1. Per germline, CDR1 SNHLY and CDR2 FYNNEI. Unmatched junction bases numbered 4, after V lost 6 bases and J lost 1 base. The CDR3 has 14 amino acids.